A selection of T cell receptor beta chains follows, all from one sample in a study of T-cell reconstitution after alpha-beta-depleted transplantation in children. MiXCR, run by TCRdb on the PCR reads, gives a single entry per CDR3 protein. The sample shows about 300,000 distinct CDR3 sequences, roughly 7.8% of them seen only once. Sequencing used peripheral blood, obtained 360 days after TCRalphabeta/CD19-depleted stem cell transplant. The receptors derive from a female patient aged 2-9 years who had a stem cell transplant for Fanconi anemia, so the T cells may come from the graft donor. The CDR3 runs from the conserved cysteine through the conserved F or W. A D gene is named only where the DNA matches it firmly. Clone size, where shown, is once, few, many, or a class for clones that have expanded.

V	size	J	D	CDR3	DNA
TRBV11-2	few	TRBJ1-1	NA	CASSLDLGDLNTEAFF	TGTGCCAGCAGCTTAGATCTCGGGGATTTGAACACTGAAGCTTTCTTT
TRBV13	few	TRBJ1-1	NA	CASSLGGFGTEAFF	TGTGCCAGCAGCTTAGGAGGGTTCGGCACTGAAGCTTTCTTT
TRBV7-2	many	TRBJ2-7	NA	CASSSRTSYEQYF	TGTGCCAGCAGCTCCCGGACATCCTACGAGCAGTACTTC
TRBV2	many	TRBJ2-3	TRBD2	CASSESRLAGDGDTQYF	TGTGCCAGCAGTGAATCGAGACTAGCGGGAGACGGAGATACGCAGTATTTT
TRBV4-3	many	TRBJ2-1	NA	CASSQDFHEQFF	TGCGCCAGCAGCCAAGATTTCCATGAGCAGTTCTTC
TRBV27	NA	TRBJ1-1	NA	CASRQGGGTEAFF	TGTGCCAGCAGACAGGGTGGGGGCACTGAAGCTTTCTTT
TRBV12-3/TRBV12-4	many	TRBJ2-1	TRBD2	CASSKGTSGPGEQFF	TGTGCCAGCAGTAAAGGGACTAGTGGGCCGGGGGAGCAGTTCTTC
TRBV6-1	many	TRBJ1-1	NA	CASITTGSATEAFF	TGTGCCAGCATCACCACAGGGTCGGCCACTGAAGCTTTCTTT
TRBV15	NA	TRBJ2-3	TRBD2	CATKALAGGTDMQYF	TGTGCCACAAAGGCTCTAGCGGGAGGTACAGATATGCAGTATTTT
TRBV25-1	many	TRBJ2-7	NA	CASSEPGTEKRYEQYF	TGTGCCAGCAGCGAGCCTGGGACGGAAAAAAGGTACGAGCAGTACTTC
TRBV5-1	many	TRBJ2-5	TRBD1	CASSLAVGTGQTETQYF	TGCGCCAGCAGCTTGGCAGTGGGGACAGGGCAGACGGAGACCCAGTACTTC
TRBV5-4	few	TRBJ2-5	NA	CASSLGASETQYF	TGTGCCAGCAGCTTAGGGGCTTCGGAGACCCAGTACTTC
TRBV5-6	NA	TRBJ1-5	NA	CASSRASGGAQHF	TGTGCCAGCAGCAGGGCGAGCGGGGGAGCCCAGCATTTT
TRBV6-1	NA	TRBJ1-1	NA	CASSTASNTEAFF	TGTGCCAGTTCGACGGCGTCGAACACTGAAGCTTTCTTT
TRBV7-2	many	TRBJ2-3	TRBD1	CASSSGQGRSTDTQYF	TGTGCCAGCAGCTCAGGACAGGGTAGAAGCACAGATACGCAGTATTTT
TRBV3-1	many	TRBJ2-7	TRBD1	CASSLRDSYEQYF	TGTGCCAGCAGCCTCCGGGACAGCTACGAGCAGTACTTC
TRBV7-9	many	TRBJ2-7	NA	CASSLPGLASMYF	TGTGCCAGCAGCTTACCAGGGTTGGCTAGTATGTACTTC
TRBV7-2	NA	TRBJ1-6	NA	CASSDGPINSPLHF	TGTGCCAGCAGCGATGGACCGATCAATTCACCCCTCCACTTT
TRBV15	many	TRBJ1-4	NA	CATSRVEGTNEKLFF	TGTGCCACCAGCAGAGTAGAGGGGACTAATGAAAAACTGTTTTTT
TRBV20-1	many	TRBJ1-2	TRBD1	CSARNRGRDYGYTF	TGCAGTGCCCGAAACAGGGGGCGCGACTATGGCTACACCTTC
TRBV29-1	few	TRBJ2-1	TRBD2	CSVKRTSGDYNEQFF	TGCAGCGTGAAAAGGACTAGCGGGGACTACAATGAGCAGTTCTTC
TRBV7-8	NA	TRBJ1-1	TRBD1	CASSFRTGREAFF	TGTGCCAGCAGCTTCAGGACAGGGCGTGAAGCTTTCTTT
TRBV12-3/TRBV12-4	many	TRBJ1-6	NA	CASSLGEENSPLHF	TGTGCCAGCAGTTTGGGGGAGGAGAATTCACCCCTCCACTTT
TRBV29-1	many	TRBJ2-7	TRBD1	CSARTPTRTGIYEQYF	TGCAGCGCAAGAACACCAACGCGGACAGGGATCTACGAGCAGTACTTC
TRBV7-8	NA	TRBJ1-2	TRBD1	CASRPGQDPLYSSYTF	TGTGCCAGCAGGCCTGGACAGGATCCCCTCTATAGTAGCTACACCTTC
TRBV28	NA	TRBJ2-7	NA	CASSKNRGAHHEQYF	TGTGCCAGCAGCAAGAACCGGGGTGCCCACCACGAGCAGTACTTC
TRBV20-1	NA	TRBJ1-2	NA	CSATLQQSNYGYTF	TGCAGTGCTACCCTTCAGCAGTCGAACTATGGCTACACCTTC
TRBV15	many	TRBJ1-6	NA	CATSTGVGSYNSPLHF	TGTGCCACCAGCACGGGGGTTGGGTCCTATAATTCACCCCTCCACTTT